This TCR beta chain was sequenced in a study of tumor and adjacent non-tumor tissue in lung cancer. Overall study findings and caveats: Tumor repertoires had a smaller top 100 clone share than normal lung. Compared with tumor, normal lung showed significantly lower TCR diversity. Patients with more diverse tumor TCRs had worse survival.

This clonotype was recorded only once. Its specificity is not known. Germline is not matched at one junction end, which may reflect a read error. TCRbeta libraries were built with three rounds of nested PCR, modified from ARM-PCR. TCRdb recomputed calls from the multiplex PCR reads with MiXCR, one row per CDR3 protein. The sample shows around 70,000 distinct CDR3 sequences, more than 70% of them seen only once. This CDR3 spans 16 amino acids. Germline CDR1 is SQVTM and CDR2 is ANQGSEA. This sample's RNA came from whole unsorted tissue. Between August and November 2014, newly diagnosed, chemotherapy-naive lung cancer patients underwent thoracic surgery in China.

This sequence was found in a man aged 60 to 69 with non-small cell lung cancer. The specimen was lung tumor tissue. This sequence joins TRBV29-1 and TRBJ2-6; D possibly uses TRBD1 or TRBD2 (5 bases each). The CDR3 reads CSVDRRRGSWGQRPDF. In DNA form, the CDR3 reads TGCAGCGTTGACAGGAGGCGAGGGTCCTGGGGCCAACGTCCTGATTTC.